A selection of T cell receptor beta chains follows, all from one sample in a study of cytomegalovirus exposure and HLA in healthy donors. Data came from immunoSEQ multiplex PCR; TCRdb stores just in-frame clones and leaves some out. The sample shows about 150,000 clones, 75% to 90% of them seen only once. The sample taken for sequencing was PBMCs. These receptor sequences come from a male donor in good health and CMV-seropositive. The CDR3 runs from the conserved cysteine through the conserved F or W. D genes are given only for firm matches. Clone size appears in some rows only: once, few, many, or a class for an expanded clone.

DNA	CDR3	V	size	J	length	D
TGTGCCAGCAGCTTAGACAGGGGCGGGGGCTACACCTTC	CASSLDRGGGYTF	TRBV7-2	.	TRBJ1-2	13	TRBD1
TGTGCCATCAGTGAGTTTTCCGGGACTCAAGAGACCCAGTACTTC	CAISEFSGTQETQYF	TRBV10-3	.	TRBJ2-5	15	.
TGCGCCAGCAGCTTTACTTCCTCCTACTACAATGAGCAGTTCTTC	CASSFTSSYYNEQFF	TRBV5-1	.	TRBJ2-1	15	.
TGCGCCAGCAGCCAGGGGACTCTGGCTTACGAGCAGTACTTC	CASSQGTLAYEQYF	TRBV4-1	.	TRBJ2-7	14	.
TGTGCCAGCAGCTCGTATTCAGGGGAAGTCACAGATACGCAGTATTTT	CASSSYSGEVTDTQYF	TRBV5-4	.	TRBJ2-3	16	.
TGTGCCAGCAGCTTACTTGTCCAGTACGAGCAGTACTTC	CASSLLVQYEQYF	TRBV11-3	few	TRBJ2-7	13	.
TGTGCCAGCAGAGAACCGGGACTACCAGACTACGAGCAGTACTTC	CASREPGLPDYEQYF	TRBV27	.	TRBJ2-7	15	TRBD2
TGTGCCATCAGTGTAGGGGCCACAGATACGCAGTATTTT	CAISVGATDTQYF	TRBV10-3	.	TRBJ2-3	13	.
TGCAGCACAACGAGCGGGGGGGGCTGGGAGACCCAGTACTTC	CSTTSGGGWETQYF	TRBV29-1	.	TRBJ2-5	14	TRBD2
TGTGCCAGCAGTCCTTGGAGCACCGAGCAGTTCTTC	CASSPWSTEQFF	TRBV28	few	TRBJ2-1	12	.
TGTGCCAGCAGCTTAGTTGGGACAGTCTATGGCTACACCTTC	CASSLVGTVYGYTF	TRBV7-9	once	TRBJ1-2	14	TRBD1
TGTGCCAGTAGTCAGGGCCGTACTAATCAGCCCCAGCATTTT	CASSQGRTNQPQHF	TRBV19	few	TRBJ1-5	14	.
TGTGCCAGCAGCCTTCGTCCCCGGGGACACATGAACACTGAAGCTTTCTTT	CASSLRPRGHMNTEAFF	TRBV9	.	TRBJ1-1	17	.
TGTGCCAGCTCACCAGACTGGCAGAAGATATTTGGCTACACCTTC	CASSPDWQKIFGYTF	TRBV18	.	TRBJ1-2	15	.
TGTGCCAGCACGGGACTAGCGGAAATAGGAGAGCAGTTCTTC	CASTGLAEIGEQFF	TRBV7-8	.	TRBJ2-1	14	TRBD2
TGCAGCGCCCGACCCGGGTCGGCTAATGAAAAACTGTTTTTT	CSARPGSANEKLFF	TRBV29-1	.	TRBJ1-4	14	.
TGTGCCTGGAGTGTACGCCGGGAACGGCCCCAGCATTTT	CAWSVRRERPQHF	TRBV30	.	TRBJ1-5	13	.
TGTGCCAGCAGCGAGGACAGGGCTTACACCTCTGGAAACACCATATATTTT	CASSEDRAYTSGNTIYF	TRBV7-9	.	TRBJ1-3	17	TRBD1
TGTGCCAGCAGCTTAGCGTGGCAGGGCGGAGAGACCCAGTACTTC	CASSLAWQGGETQYF	TRBV7-6	.	TRBJ2-5	15	.
TGTGCCAGCAGCCCCCTACGTTTCTTT	CASSPLRFF	TRBV7-8	few	TRBJ1-1	9	.
TGTGCCAGCGGGAGGGCGTCGCCTCATGAAAAACTGTTTTTT	CASGRASPHEKLFF	TRBV7-9	.	TRBJ1-4	14	.
TGTGCCAGTAGTAGACAGGGGGAAAGGGGCACCGGGGAGCTGTTTTTT	CASSRQGERGTGELFF	TRBV19	.	TRBJ2-2	16	TRBD1
TGTGCCAGCAACCCGGGGAGGTCCGGGGCCAACGTCCTGACTTTC	CASNPGRSGANVLTF	TRBV2	once	TRBJ2-6	15	.
TGTGCCAGCACCCTCGGCGGGGGTGCCCCCAATCAGCCCCAGCATTTT	CASTLGGGAPNQPQHF	TRBV28	.	TRBJ1-5	16	.
TGTGCCAGCAGCTTAGGGAGCTCCTACGAGCAGTACTTC	CASSLGSSYEQYF	TRBV13	.	TRBJ2-7	13	.
TGTGCCAGCAGCTTAGCGGGGGGACAGAATCAGCCCCAGCATTTT	CASSLAGGQNQPQHF	TRBV7-6	.	TRBJ1-5	15	TRBD1
TGTGCCAGCAGCGCCAGCGGGAGTGACGCTTACGAGCAGTACTTC	CASSASGSDAYEQYF	TRBV9	.	TRBJ2-7	15	TRBD2
TGTTCCAGCAGTTCCGGACTAGCGGGGAGCTCCTACAATGAGCAGTTCTTC	CSSSSGLAGSSYNEQFF	TRBV7-9	.	TRBJ2-1	17	TRBD2
TGTGCCAGCAGCCCTACAGGGAATGGCTACACCTTC	CASSPTGNGYTF	TRBV5-6	.	TRBJ1-2	12	.
TGTGCCTGGAGTAAGCGAAATCAGCCCCAGCATTTT	CAWSKRNQPQHF	TRBV30	.	TRBJ1-5	12	.
TGTGCCAGTAGTGCGACAGGGACGAATTCACCCCTCCACTTT	CASSATGTNSPLHF	TRBV19	.	TRBJ1-6	14	TRBD1
TGTGCCAGCAGCCCTCCGAATCGACAGGGCTATGGCTACACCTTC	CASSPPNRQGYGYTF	TRBV7-2	once	TRBJ1-2	15	TRBD1
TGTGCCAGCAGCGTAGCACAGGGGTGGGCCAACGTCCTGACTTTC	CASSVAQGWANVLTF	TRBV9	.	TRBJ2-6	15	TRBD1
TGTTCCAGCAGCTCTGGTAACAGGGTGGGCTACACCTTC	CSSSSGNRVGYTF	TRBV7-9	few	TRBJ1-2	13	.
TGTGCCAGCTCACCAGACTTCACAGATACGCAGTATTTT	CASSPDFTDTQYF	TRBV18	.	TRBJ2-3	13	.
TGTGCCAGCAGCTTGGACAGGGTGGAGCCCCTCTATGGCTACACCTTC	CASSLDRVEPLYGYTF	TRBV7-2	.	TRBJ1-2	16	TRBD1
TGTGCCAGCAGCTCCCCGAGCTCCTACGAGCAGTACTTC	CASSSPSSYEQYF	TRBV7-2	.	TRBJ2-7	13	.
TGTGCCAGCAGTCTCAGGGGTAATCAGCCCCAGCATTTT	CASSLRGNQPQHF	TRBV27	.	TRBJ1-5	13	.
TGTGCCAGCAGCGAAGCCGGGACAGGGTCCTACGAGCAGTACTTC	CASSEAGTGSYEQYF	TRBV7-8	.	TRBJ2-7	15	TRBD1
TGTGCCAGCAGCGTAGCTACAACTAGCGGGAGGAGAACAGATACGCAGTATTTT	CASSVATTSGRRTDTQYF	TRBV9	once	TRBJ2-3	18	TRBD2
TGTGCCAGCAGTTTAACCCGGGACTTCAAGCACGGAGATACGCAGTATTTT	CASSLTRDFKHGDTQYF	TRBV27	.	TRBJ2-3	17	.
TGTGCCACAAGAACCCAGGGGTCACCCCAGCATTTT	CATRTQGSPQHF	TRBV15	.	TRBJ1-5	12	.
TGTGCCAGCAGTAGTCAGGGGGAAAACACCGGGGAGCTGTTTTTT	CASSSQGENTGELFF	TRBV2	.	TRBJ2-2	15	TRBD1
TGTGCCAGCAGCTTGGACAGCTTCAACACTGAAGCTTTCTTT	CASSLDSFNTEAFF	TRBV5-4	.	TRBJ1-1	14	.
TGTGCCTGGTCTCCGGGATACTCTAACTATGGCTACACCTTC	CAWSPGYSNYGYTF	TRBV30	.	TRBJ1-2	14	.
TGTGCCAGCAGCCAAGCACAGATCTCTGGAAACACCATATATTTT	CASSQAQISGNTIYF	TRBV14	few	TRBJ1-3	15	.
TGTGCCAGCGTTGGACAGATTAATGAAAAACTGTTTTTT	CASVGQINEKLFF	TRBV11-2	few	TRBJ1-4	13	.
TGTGCCAGCAGCGCCCGGGAGGGGATCGTAGCTGGAAACACCATATATTTT	CASSAREGIVAGNTIYF	TRBV13	.	TRBJ1-3	17	.
TGTGCCAGCAGTTTAGGGACAGCGGTTTACGAGCAGTACTTC	CASSLGTAVYEQYF	TRBV27	.	TRBJ2-7	14	TRBD1
TGTGCCAGCACCCGGACAGGCAGCCTCTACAATGAGCAGTTCTTC	CASTRTGSLYNEQFF	TRBV28	.	TRBJ2-1	15	TRBD1
TGTGCCAGCAGTACTAGCGTGAGCTCCTACAATGAGCAGTTCTTC	CASSTSVSSYNEQFF	TRBV28	.	TRBJ2-1	15	TRBD2
TGTGCCAGCAGGGACCCGGGACTACCCGAGACAACCGGGGAGCTGTTTTTT	CASRDPGLPETTGELFF	TRBV5-4	.	TRBJ2-2	17	TRBD2
TGTGCCAGCAGCTCCCAGGGGGGTTCACCCCTCCACTTT	CASSSQGGSPLHF	TRBV6-5	.	TRBJ1-6	13	TRBD1